A selection of T cell receptor beta chains follows, all from one sample in a study of cytomegalovirus exposure and HLA in healthy donors. TCRdb's table, derived via immunoSEQ multiplex PCR, lists solely in-frame clones and lacks some. Among over 150,000 clones listed, 60% to 85% were seen once. Source material: PBMCs. These receptors were taken from a woman between 45 and 65 years old in good health and CMV-seropositive. Both conserved end residues are part of each CDR3. A D gene is named only where the DNA matches it firmly. The size field is filled for only some rows; it gives once, few, many or a size class.

abundance,j_gene,d_gene,v_gene,CDR3nt,CDR3aa
NA,TRBJ2-1,NA,TRBV11-2,TGTGCCAGCAGCCTAGGGAGGAGGCAACCCTACAATGAGCAGTTCTTC,CASSLGRRQPYNEQFF
once,TRBJ2-6,NA,TRBV5-4,TGTGCCAGCAGCTTGGTCCCAGGGACTTACTCTGGGGCCAACGTCCTGACTTTC,CASSLVPGTYSGANVLTF
NA,TRBJ2-7,TRBD1,TRBV7-9,TGTGCCAGCAGAGCAGCGACAGGGGGCTCGTACGAGCAGTACTTC,CASRAATGGSYEQYF
few,TRBJ2-1,TRBD1,TRBV5-1,TGCGCCAGCGGCGGGACAGGGGGCTTAGATGAGCAGTTCTTC,CASGGTGGLDEQFF
NA,TRBJ1-1,NA,TRBV2,TGTGCCAGCAGTGAAGGTGTGGGGGCGAACACTGAAGCTTTCTTT,CASSEGVGANTEAFF
NA,TRBJ2-2,NA,TRBV4-3,TGCGCCAGCAGCCAAGATTTTGGCAGGGGAAACACCGGGGAGCTGTTTTTT,CASSQDFGRGNTGELFF
NA,TRBJ2-5,NA,TRBV18,TGTGCCAGCTCACCACCCGCCCTAGAAGAGACCCAGTACTTC,CASSPPALEETQYF
NA,TRBJ2-5,NA,TRBV4-3,TGCGCCAGCAGCCCCAGGGCGGACCAAGAGACCCAGTACTTC,CASSPRADQETQYF
few,TRBJ1-6,NA,TRBV4-3,TGCGCCAGCAGCCAAGAAAAGGAGAGCTCCTATAATTCACCCCTCCACTTT,CASSQEKESSYNSPLHF
once,TRBJ2-1,TRBD2,TRBV5-6,TGTGCCAGCAGCTGGGAGGGGATCTACAATGAGCAGTTCTTC,CASSWEGIYNEQFF
NA,TRBJ2-1,TRBD2,TRBV5-4,TGTGCCAGCAGCCTAGGGACTAGCGGGGGATCCCCCTTAAATGAGCAGTTCTTC,CASSLGTSGGSPLNEQFF
once,TRBJ2-5,TRBD1,TRBV30,TGTGCCTGGAGCCGGGTCAGGGGGCGAGAGACCCAGTACTTC,CAWSRVRGRETQYF
NA,TRBJ2-5,TRBD2,TRBV7-9,TGTGCCAGCAGCTTATACAGAGTAGCGGGAGAAGAGACCCAGTACTTC,CASSLYRVAGEETQYF
NA,TRBJ2-7,NA,TRBV19,TGTGCCAGTAGTTTCGTGGGGGACAAGCAGTACTTC,CASSFVGDKQYF
NA,TRBJ2-3,NA,TRBV15,TGTGCCACCAGCAGAGATCTCAGGGATACGCAGTATTTT,CATSRDLRDTQYF
NA,TRBJ2-1,NA,TRBV5-1,TGCGCCAGCAGCTTGGACAGGGCCTACAATGAGCAGTTCTTC,CASSLDRAYNEQFF
NA,TRBJ2-7,NA,TRBV18,TGTGCCAGCTCACCCACCCCCAACCGGGGAGCGACCCTTTACTCCTACGAGCAGTACTTC,CASSPTPNRGATLYSYEQYF
NA,TRBJ1-2,TRBD1,TRBV4-1,TGCGCCAGCAGCCAACAGGGGGCGGAGGGCTACACCTTC,CASSQQGAEGYTF
once,TRBJ2-4,TRBD2,TRBV11-2,TGTGCCAGCAGCTCTAGCGGTAGCGGGCGAAACATTCAGTACTTC,CASSSSGSGRNIQYF
NA,TRBJ1-2,NA,TRBV19,TGTGCCAGTAGCCGGATTCGGGGGGACTATGGCTACACCTTC,CASSRIRGDYGYTF
NA,TRBJ1-3,NA,TRBV18,TGTGCCAGCTCACCACCCGGGAACTCTGGAAACACCATATATTTT,CASSPPGNSGNTIYF
NA,TRBJ1-4,NA,TRBV27,TGTGCCAGCAGTTTCGGACAGTCAACTAATGAAAAACTGTTTTTT,CASSFGQSTNEKLFF
NA,TRBJ1-5,NA,TRBV21-1,TGTGCCAGCACCCCCCGGGACAGAAGAAATCAGCCCCAGCATTTT,CASTPRDRRNQPQHF
NA,TRBJ1-1,NA,TRBV15,TGTGCCACCAGCAGAGATCTAGAAACTGAAGCTTTCTTT,CATSRDLETEAFF
NA,TRBJ1-2,TRBD1,TRBV15,TGTGCCACCAGCAGACCCGGGACAGTCTCCAACTATGGCTACACCTTC,CATSRPGTVSNYGYTF
NA,TRBJ1-2,TRBD1,TRBV2,TGTGCCAGCAGTGAAGGGGACAGGGTTATGAATGGCTACACCTTC,CASSEGDRVMNGYTF
NA,TRBJ2-7,TRBD1,TRBV27,TGTGCCAGCAGTCACCAACGGCCGGACAGGGGCTACGAGCAGTACTTC,CASSHQRPDRGYEQYF
NA,TRBJ1-1,TRBD1,TRBV9,TGTGCCAGCAGCGCCCATGGACAGGGGGAAACTGAAGCTTTCTTT,CASSAHGQGETEAFF